This entry lists 31 T cell receptor beta chains sequenced from one sample in a study of T cell responses to AZD1222 COVID-19 vaccine. Libraries were prepared by immunoSEQ multiplex PCR; TCRdb keeps only in-frame clonotypes and omits some of them. The sample carries about 120,000 clones, around 94% recorded once. This sample comprised peripheral blood, obtained 28 days after the second AZD1222 dose. The receptors shown here come from an adult who received the AZD1222 COVID-19 vaccine.

The V call is TRBV7-2, the J call TRBJ2-5; D remains ambiguous. The CDR3 is 14 amino acids. Germline-derived CDR1 and CDR2 are SGHTA and FQGNSA. V was trimmed by 0 bases and J by 2 bases, leaving 7 bases between them. The CDR3 reads CASSLAMTQETQYF. In DNA form, the CDR3 reads TGTGCCAGCAGCTTAGCCATGACGCAAGAGACCCAGTACTTC.

The J gene is TRBJ1-1, the V gene TRBV6-5; tentatively, D is TRBD1 (5 bases). The CDR3 runs 16 residues. CDR1 and CDR2 (germline): MNHEY, SVGAGI. Trimming left V 6 bases short and J 1 base short, with 18 bases between. The CDR3 is CASSYGGTARNTEAFF. The CDR3 bases are TGTGCCAGCAGCTACGGTGGGACGGCCCGGAACACTGAAGCTTTCTTT.

The chain uses TRBV30 and TRBJ2-3; 10 bases match TRBD2. Germline trimming cut 1 base from V and 9 bases from J; bases unmatched to any gene: 1. Germline CDR1 and CDR2: GTSNPN and SVGIG (reference sequence). The CDR3 covers 12 residues. The chain's CDR3 is CAWSAAGGTQYF. The CDR3 coding sequence is TGTGCCTGGAGTGCAGCGGGAGGGACGCAGTATTTT.

In its sample, this clone was seen a few times. This chain connects TRBV7-9 to TRBJ2-1, with TRBD2 matching 8 bases. Germline V gene sequence: CDR1 SEHNR, CDR2 FQNEAQ (reference sequence). The CDR3 length is 15 residues. V dropped 5 bases and J dropped 1; count of bases not matched to a gene: 4. The DNA of the CDR3 is TGTGCCAGCAGCCGGACTAGCTTATCCTACAATGAGCAGTTCTTC. Its translation is CASSRTSLSYNEQFF.

The chain employs TRBV6-1 and TRBJ2-3; D remains unclear. The germline gives CDR1 MNHNS, CDR2 SASEGT. Trimming shortened V by 5 bases and J by 1 base, and 7 bases separated the two germline ends. The CDR3 runs to 13 residues. The CDR3 DNA is TGTGCCAGCAGTTCCCCGGGCACAGATACGCAGTATTTT. This gives the protein CASSSPGTDTQYF.

V and J are TRBV10-1 and TRBJ1-5; possible D gene TRBD1, 5 bases. The V end was cut by 6 bases, the J end by 3 bases, with 9 bases between. CDR1 is WNHNN, CDR2 SYGVQD, per germline (reference sequence). This CDR3 region has 13 residues. This chain's CDR3 is CASSPGYNQPQHF. CDR3 in DNA: TGCGCCAGCAGCCCAGGGTACAATCAGCCCCAGCATTTT.

This sequence joins TRBV7-9 and TRBJ2-7; D tentatively reads TRBD1 or TRBD2 (5 bases each). Per the germline V gene, CDR1 is SEHNR and CDR2 is FQNEAQ (reference sequence). This CDR3 region has 14 residues. Trimming removed 5 bases from V and 6 bases from J, with 17 bases in between. CDR3 nucleotide sequence: TGTGCCAGCAGCCCCGGGACCGCCACAGGCGAGCAGTACTTC. It is translated as CASSPGTATGEQYF.

The V call is TRBV28, the J call TRBJ2-7; D is perhaps TRBD2 (6 bases). There are 15 residues in the CDR3. Deletions cut 4 bases from V and 3 bases from J, with 16 bases between. Per germline, CDR1 MDHEN and CDR2 SYDVKM. CDR3 residues: CASSSRGRLIYEQYF. CDR3 DNA: TGTGCCAGCAGTTCCCGGGGGAGGCTTATCTACGAGCAGTACTTC.

This sequence joins TRBV4-1 and TRBJ2-7; D is unresolved. CDR3 length: 14 amino acids. V was cut by 4 bases and J by 0 bases, with 10 bases left in between. CDR1 and CDR2 from the germline V gene are MGHRA and YSYEKL. CDR3 amino acids: CASSRLLSSYEQYF. CDR3 bases: TGCGCCAGCAGCCGCCTACTTAGCTCCTACGAGCAGTACTTC.

This clone was counted only a few times. V is TRBV18 and J is TRBJ1-3; D is undetermined. Germline CDR1 and CDR2: KGHSH and LQKENI. The CDR3 contains 13 residues. V was clipped by 0 bases and J by 7 bases, with 7 bases between them. For the CDR3, the DNA is TGTGCCAGCTCACCACCGGTCGAGAACACCATATATTTT. It translates to CASSPPVENTIYF.

The chain has TRBV5-1 and TRBJ1-2; 10 bases are a match to TRBD1. The CDR3 has 15 residues. Germline V gives CDR1 SGHRS, CDR2 YFSETQ. Germline trimming cut 2 bases from V and 4 bases from J; bases unmatched to any gene: 5. In nucleotides, the CDR3 is TGCGCCAGCAGCTTACCATGGACAGGGGGCTATGGCTACACCTTC. As protein: CASSLPWTGGYGYTF. Variable domain in full (rest from reference TRBV5-1 and TRBJ1-2): KAGVTQTPRYLIKTRGQQVTLSCSPISGHRSVSWYQQTPGQGLQFLFEYFSETQRNKGNFPGRFSGRQFSNSRSEMNVSTLELGDSALYLCASSLPWTGGYGYTFGSGTRLTVV.

This CDR3 is CASSTQLDQPQHF. DNA of the CDR3: TGTGCCAGCAGCACACAACTAGATCAGCCCCAGCATTTT. The chain joins TRBV11-2 to TRBJ1-5, with unresolved D. This CDR3 comprises 13 residues. The V gene's germline CDR1 is SGHAT and CDR2 FQNNGV. Deletions cut 5 bases from V and 5 bases from J, with 10 bases between.

The CDR3 region is CATSQTVLSPLHF. CDR3 nucleotide sequence: TGTGCCACCTCCCAGACGGTCCTTTCACCCCTCCACTTT. The chain couples TRBV7-2 to TRBJ1-6; D is unresolved. From germline, CDR1 is SGHTA and CDR2 FQGNSA. The CDR3 totals 13 residues. Trimming took off 10 bases at V and 9 bases at J, with 16 bases between the two ends.

The gene calls are TRBV3-1 (or the pseudogene TRBV3-2) and TRBJ1-1; the D is unclear. In germline, CDR1 is LGHDT, CDR2 YNNKEL (reference sequence). With 0 bases removed from V and 2 bases from J, the gap between germline ends came to 7 bases. The CDR3 runs 14 residues. CDR3 in amino acids: CASSQDGVNTEAFF. In nucleotides, the CDR3 is TGTGCCAGCAGCCAAGACGGCGTTAACACTGAAGCTTTCTTT.

The V and J genes are TRBV4-2 and TRBJ1-2; 11 bases are shared with TRBD1. CDR1 and CDR2 from the germline V gene are LGHNA and YNFKEQ. Trimming took 3 bases from V and 8 from J; bases not matched to a gene: 5. The CDR3 extends over 14 amino acids. CDR3 sequence: CASSHGQGARGYTF. CDR3 DNA sequence: TGTGCCAGCAGCCATGGACAGGGGGCTAGGGGCTACACCTTC.

V gene TRBV3-1 (or the pseudogene TRBV3-2) combines with J gene TRBJ2-7, with D possibly being TRBD1 (5 bases). V was cut by 2 bases and J by 5 bases, with 16 bases left in between. The CDR3 loop spans 15 amino acids. The germline V gene has CDR1 LGHDT and CDR2 YNNKEL (reference sequence). Here the CDR3 DNA reads TGTGCCAGCAGCCAATCCGGCAGGGTGCCCAACGAGCAGTACTTC. Residues: CASSQSGRVPNEQYF.

The chain links TRBV5-1 to TRBJ2-1; D possibly corresponds to TRBD2 (6 bases). This CDR3 region has 15 residues. Germline V gene lookup returns CDR1 SGHRS and CDR2 YFSETQ. V dropped 0 bases and J dropped 8 bases, with 15 bases sitting between them. CDR3: CASSLGGTQGDEQFF. As DNA, the CDR3 is TGCGCCAGCAGCTTGGGAGGGACTCAGGGTGATGAGCAGTTCTTC. Complete variable domain (other parts from reference TRBV5-1 and TRBJ2-1): KAGVTQTPRYLIKTRGQQVTLSCSPISGHRSVSWYQQTPGQGLQFLFEYFSETQRNKGNFPGRFSGRQFSNSRSEMNVSTLELGDSALYLCASSLGGTQGDEQFFGPGTRLTVL.

This chain's CDR3 is CASSASDRGVVGYTF. The CDR3, as DNA: TGTGCCAGCAGTGCTTCGGACAGGGGAGTTGTTGGCTACACCTTC. This rearrangement joins TRBV25-1 to TRBJ1-2; 9 nucleotides agree with TRBD1. This CDR3 contains 15 residues. Trimming cost V 4 bases and J 7 bases; bases outside gene matches: 10. Per germline, CDR1 MGHDK and CDR2 SYGVNS.

The chain uses TRBV10-3 and TRBJ2-7; TRBD1 aligns across 7 bases. Germline lookup yields CDR1 ENHRY and CDR2 SYGVKD. The CDR3 spans 13 residues. The V gene end was trimmed by 10 bases and the J gene end by 1 base; junction bases not matched to a gene: 7. CDR3 protein: CATSGQESYEQYF. As DNA, the CDR3 is TGTGCCACCTCCGGACAGGAATCCTACGAGCAGTACTTC.

The chain couples TRBV7-9 to TRBJ2-7; a possible D gene is TRBD2 (5 bases). CDR3 size: 12 residues. V gave up 7 bases and J gave up 1 base, with 8 bases separating them. Germline CDR1 and CDR2: SEHNR and FQNEAQ (reference sequence). CDR3 protein: CASTSGSYEQYF. In DNA form, the CDR3 reads TGTGCCAGCACCAGCGGTTCCTACGAGCAGTACTTC.

J is TRBJ1-4 and V is TRBV3-1 (or the pseudogene TRBV3-2); D unresolved. V lost 0 bases and J 4 bases, leaving 12 bases between the germline ends. Germline V gene lookup returns CDR1 LGHDT and CDR2 YNNKEL (reference sequence). The CDR3 length is 16 residues. CDR3 amino acids: CASSQDQVRNNEKLFF. CDR3 DNA: TGTGCCAGCAGCCAAGATCAAGTCAGAAATAATGAAAAACTGTTTTTT.

V usage is TRBV28 and J usage is TRBJ1-3; D is uncertain. The germline gives CDR1 MDHEN, CDR2 SYDVKM. Trimming took 3 bases from V and 0 from J, leaving 12 bases between them. CDR3 length: 16 residues. CDR3 in DNA: TGTGCCAGCAGTTTTTGGGTTCGGAGCTCTGGAAACACCATATATTTT. This encodes CASSFWVRSSGNTIYF. The full variable domain, completed using reference TRBV28 and TRBJ1-3, is DVKVTQSSRYLVKRTGEKVFLECVQDMDHENMFWYRQDPGLGLRLIYFSYDVKMKEKGDIPEGYSVSREKKERFSLILESASTNQTSMYLCASSFWVRSSGNTIYFGEGSWLTVV.

V and J are TRBV28 and TRBJ1-1; D may be TRBD1 (6 bases). V was shortened by 7 bases and J by 6 bases, with 12 bases between the two germline ends. Germline CDR1 is MDHEN and CDR2 is SYDVKM. CDR3 length: 12 amino acids. DNA for the CDR3: TGTGCCAGCAACTTTAGGGGGGCTGAAGCTTTCTTT. Translation: CASNFRGAEAFF.

The chain employs TRBV28 and TRBJ2-5, with D possibly matching TRBD2 (5 bases). The V gene lost 3 bases and the J gene lost 2 bases, with 10 bases spanning the gap. CDR1 and CDR2 (germline): MDHEN, SYDVKM. This CDR3 contains 14 residues. The CDR3, as DNA: TGTGCCAGCAGTTTGAAGGACTTTCAAGAGACCCAGTACTTC. Translating it yields CASSLKDFQETQYF.

The chain recombines TRBV28 with TRBJ1-4; 8 bases line up with TRBD1. Trimming took 1 base from V and 8 from J; bases not matched to a gene: 0. The CDR3 loop spans 13 amino acids. Germline assignment: CDR1 MDHEN and CDR2 SYDVKM. In nucleotides, the CDR3 is TGTGCCAGCAGTTTATCAGGGGGCGAAAAACTGTTTTTT. This gives the protein CASSLSGGEKLFF.

The chain combines TRBV28 with TRBJ2-5, with 10 bases fitting TRBD2. In germline, CDR1 is MDHEN, CDR2 SYDVKM. The CDR3 has 14 amino acids. V was pared by 2 bases and J by 7 bases, with 4 bases of the junction left unmatched. In nucleotides, the CDR3 is TGTGCCAGCAGTTTAGCTAGCGGGAGAGGGACCCAGTACTTC. The encoded protein is CASSLASGRGTQYF.

The chain combines TRBV6-1 with TRBJ1-4, with a possible D match to TRBD1 (6 bases). This CDR3 is 15 amino acids long. The V gene's germline CDR1 is MNHNS and CDR2 SASEGT. V shed 3 bases and J shed 10 bases, with 18 bases lying between them. CDR3 nucleotide sequence: TGTGCCAGCAGTGAGTCGGGACACGGGAGGGGAAAACTGTTTTTT. Translated: CASSESGHGRGKLFF.

The rearrangement links TRBV11-2 to TRBJ1-1; TRBD1 is a possible D gene (6 bases). Germline V gene data show CDR1 as SGHAT and CDR2 as FQNNGV. The CDR3 sequence is 14 residues long. The V end was cut by 4 bases, the J end by 0 bases, with 9 bases between. The CDR3 DNA is TGTGCCAGCAGCTCAGGGGACCTGAACACTGAAGCTTTCTTT. Protein sequence: CASSSGDLNTEAFF.

The chain carries TRBV10-3 and TRBJ2-2; the D is unclear. This CDR3 region has 13 residues. Germline CDR1 ENHRY, CDR2 SYGVKD. Trimming shortened V by 2 bases and J by 6 bases, and 7 bases separated the two germline ends. CDR3 nucleotide sequence: TGTGCCATCAGTGAGACGGGTGCCGGGGAGCTGTTTTTT. As protein: CAISETGAGELFF.

This rearrangement joins TRBV7-3 to TRBJ2-1; D is unresolved. The CDR3 has 16 amino acids. CDR1 is SGHTA and CDR2 is FQGTGA in the germline V gene. Between the trimmed V and J ends, which lost 0 bases and 0 bases, there was a span of 9 bases. The CDR3 is CASSLTGASSYNEQFF. As DNA, the CDR3 is TGTGCCAGCAGCTTAACTGGCGCAAGCTCCTACAATGAGCAGTTCTTC.

The J gene is TRBJ2-7, the V gene TRBV6-5; 9 bases line up with TRBD2. Looked up from germline, CDR1 is MNHEY and CDR2 is SVGAGI. Trimming at V came to 7 bases and at J to 1 base, leaving 5 bases not matched to a gene. CDR3 size: 14 residues. CDR3 in amino acids: CASTLSGSSYEQYF. CDR3 DNA: TGTGCCAGCACCCTTAGCGGGAGTTCCTACGAGCAGTACTTC.